This T cell receptor (beta chain) originates from a study of blood T cell repertoires in COVID-19. Across the study: PBMCs, B-cell-depleted T cells, or T cells were the source of the cDNA or gDNA that made up the material.

The CDR3 extends over 15 amino acids. Looked up from germline, CDR1 is MNHEY and CDR2 is SVGAGI. V gave up 5 bases and J gave up 7 bases; unmatched junction bases: 8. Assay: immunoSEQ multiplex PCR; the TCRdb copy retains only in-frame clones and omits some. The data hold more than 200,000 clones, with about nine tenths observed a single time. Only a few counts were recorded for this clone. This clonotype was sampled from a man between 35 and 55 years old who had recovered from COVID-19. Sample: PBMCs or T cells enriched from blood (not recorded which). The chain joins TRBV6-5 to TRBJ1-2; TRBD1 matches 12 bases. The CDR3, as DNA: TGTGCCAGCAGTCCGATGGGACAGGGGGCGCTTGGCTACACCTTC. Its translation is CASSPMGQGALGYTF.